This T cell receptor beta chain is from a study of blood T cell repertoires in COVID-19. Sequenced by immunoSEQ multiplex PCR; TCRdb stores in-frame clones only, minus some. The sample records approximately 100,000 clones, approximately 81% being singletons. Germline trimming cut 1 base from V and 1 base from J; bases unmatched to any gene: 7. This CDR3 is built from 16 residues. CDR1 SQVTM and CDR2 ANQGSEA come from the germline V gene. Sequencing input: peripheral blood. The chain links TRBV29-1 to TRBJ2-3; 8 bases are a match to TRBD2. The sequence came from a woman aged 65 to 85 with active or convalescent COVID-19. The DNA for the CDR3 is TGCAGCGTTGAAGTCGGTACTAGCGGCCGCACAGATACGCAGTATTTT. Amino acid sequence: CSVEVGTSGRTDTQYF.